These T cell receptor beta chains were read from a single sample in a study of shared clonotypes between healthy human individuals. The repertoire was sequenced with immunoSEQ multiplex PCR; TCRdb's copy has only in-frame clones and lacks some. The repertoire includes 1,500,000 or so clones, roughly 97% of them detected once, and over 1% sits in the top ten. Input material: naive CD4+ T cells sorted from blood. These receptor sequences come from a young man in good health. The CDR3 runs from the conserved cysteine through the conserved F or W. The D gene is left open where the match is weak. Clone size is not always given. Where it is, it says once, few, many or a class for expanded clones.

TGTGCCAGCAGTTGGGACAGGGAGAACACCGGGGAGCTGTTTTTT	CASSWDRENTGELFF	.	TRBD1	TRBV7-9	TRBJ2-2
TGTGCCAGCAGCTTAGGGTCGTCCTATGGCTACACCTTC	CASSLGSSYGYTF	.	.	TRBV13	TRBJ1-2
TGTGCCACCCAAAAAGAGCGGCTGACATACAATGAGCAGTTCTTC	CATQKERLTYNEQFF	.	.	TRBV15	TRBJ2-1
TGTGCCAGCAGCCAAGATGTAGGGTTCTTGTCCGGGGAGCTGTTTTTT	CASSQDVGFLSGELFF	.	.	TRBV14	TRBJ2-2
TGTGCCAGCAGCTTAGAGGTAGCGGGAGTGGTCGATACGCAGTATTTT	CASSLEVAGVVDTQYF	.	TRBD2	TRBV7-2	TRBJ2-3
TGCGCCAGCAGCCAAGGCCAACTAGCGGGAGGCCTAACCTACGAGCAGTACTTC	CASSQGQLAGGLTYEQYF	.	TRBD2	TRBV4-1	TRBJ2-7
TGTGCCAGCAGCCCCGGGACACTCTACAATGAGCAGTTCTTC	CASSPGTLYNEQFF	.	.	TRBV9	TRBJ2-1
TGTGCCAGTCAGGGTACGGCAGCTGAAGCTTTCTTT	CASQGTAAEAFF	.	.	TRBV28	TRBJ1-1
TGTGCCAGCACCCCCAGGAGCAATCAGCCCCAGCATTTT	CASTPRSNQPQHF	.	.	TRBV6-4	TRBJ1-5
TGCAGCGTTGGGCAACGGCTTTCGGACACTGAAGCTTTCTTT	CSVGQRLSDTEAFF	few	.	TRBV29-1	TRBJ1-1
TGTGCCACCAGCAGACCTACCCTTATAGGCGGGCAAGAGACCCAGTACTTC	CATSRPTLIGGQETQYF	.	.	TRBV15	TRBJ2-5
TGCGCCAGCAGCTTGGAGGGGCTAGCGGGAGGGCCGGTGGATGAGCAGTTCTTC	CASSLEGLAGGPVDEQFF	once	TRBD2	TRBV5-1	TRBJ2-1
TGTGCCAGCAGTTATGCCGGGATAAAAAGGATCTATGGCTACACCTTC	CASSYAGIKRIYGYTF	.	.	TRBV6-5	TRBJ1-2
TGTGCCAGTGGGATAAGTCAGCCCCAGCATTTT	CASGISQPQHF	.	.	TRBV19	TRBJ1-5
TGTGCAAATTTTTTGCTCCTTCATATTTTCTCAGATACGCAGTATTTT	CANFLLLHIFSDTQYF	.	.	TRBV27	TRBJ2-3
TGCAGAATATCCCGGGAGAATGAGCAGTTCTTC	CRISRENEQFF	.	.	TRBV20-1	TRBJ2-1
TGTGCCAGCGCGAGGGGCGGGAGTGTCGGCGAGACCCAGTACTTC	CASARGGSVGETQYF	.	TRBD2	TRBV7-2	TRBJ2-5
TGTGCCAGCAGCCAAATGGGGAGCGCCGAGCAGTACTTC	CASSQMGSAEQYF	.	.	TRBV14	TRBJ2-7
TGTGCCAGCAGCCGTAGGGCTCCTCAGCAGTTCTTC	CASSRRAPQQFF	.	.	TRBV7-9	TRBJ2-1
TGTGCCAGCAGCAGCCCTATTTTGGTGGGAAAAGAGACCCAGTACTTC	CASSSPILVGKETQYF	.	.	TRBV5-6	TRBJ2-5
TGTGCCAGCAGCGTAGATAGCGGGGCCTACAATGAGCAGTTCTTC	CASSVDSGAYNEQFF	.	TRBD2	TRBV9	TRBJ2-1
TGCGCCAGCAGCCTCCGTCGGACAGTTTCTAGCACAGATACGCAGTATTTT	CASSLRRTVSSTDTQYF	.	.	TRBV5-1	TRBJ2-3
TGTGCCAGCAGCTCGGGACTAGCGGGTGCAAATGAGCAGTTCTTC	CASSSGLAGANEQFF	.	TRBD2	TRBV7-3	TRBJ2-1
TGTGCCAGCAGTCGGGGGAACACTGAAGCTTTCTTT	CASSRGNTEAFF	.	.	TRBV6-6	TRBJ1-1
TGCGCCAGCAGCTTGGGTCCTCCTAAATACGAGCAGTACTTC	CASSLGPPKYEQYF	.	.	TRBV5-1	TRBJ2-7
TGTGCTAGTGGTCTTAGCAATGAGCAGTTCTTC	CASGLSNEQFF	.	.	TRBV12-5	TRBJ2-1
TGTGCCATCAGTGAGTCACTCAAACGACTAGTTCGGTTTCGGAATGAGCAGTTCTTC	CAISESLKRLVRFRNEQFF	.	.	TRBV10-3	TRBJ2-1
TGTGCCATCAGCAGGACAGGGGGTAGCACAGATACGCAGTATTTT	CAISRTGGSTDTQYF	.	TRBD1	TRBV10-3	TRBJ2-3
TGTGCCACCAGCAGACGAACCGGACTAGTGGACGAGCAGTACTTC	CATSRRTGLVDEQYF	.	TRBD2	TRBV15	TRBJ2-7
TGTGCCAGCAAAACAGTCTCCTACGAGCAGTACTTC	CASKTVSYEQYF	.	.	TRBV2	TRBJ2-7
TGTGCCAGCAGTGAAGCGGCCAGGGATCAGCCCCAGCATTTT	CASSEAARDQPQHF	.	.	TRBV6-1	TRBJ1-5
TGTGCTAGCAGTTTAACCCCAGGAAGGGAGGAGACCCAGTACTTC	CASSLTPGREETQYF	.	.	TRBV7-7	TRBJ2-5
TGTGTCAGGGAGTTTAACACTGAAGCTTTCTTT	CVREFNTEAFF	once	.	TRBV20-1	TRBJ1-1
TGTGCCATCAGCCCGGGCCCCCAAGAGACCCAGTACTTC	CAISPGPQETQYF	.	.	TRBV10-3	TRBJ2-5
TGTGCCAGCATCCGGGTCAAACTGCACTTC	CASIRVKLHF	.	.	TRBV2	TRBJ2-7
TGTGCCATCAGTGAGTCGGCAGGGTCCGGAGAGACCCAGTACTTC	CAISESAGSGETQYF	.	.	TRBV10-3	TRBJ2-5